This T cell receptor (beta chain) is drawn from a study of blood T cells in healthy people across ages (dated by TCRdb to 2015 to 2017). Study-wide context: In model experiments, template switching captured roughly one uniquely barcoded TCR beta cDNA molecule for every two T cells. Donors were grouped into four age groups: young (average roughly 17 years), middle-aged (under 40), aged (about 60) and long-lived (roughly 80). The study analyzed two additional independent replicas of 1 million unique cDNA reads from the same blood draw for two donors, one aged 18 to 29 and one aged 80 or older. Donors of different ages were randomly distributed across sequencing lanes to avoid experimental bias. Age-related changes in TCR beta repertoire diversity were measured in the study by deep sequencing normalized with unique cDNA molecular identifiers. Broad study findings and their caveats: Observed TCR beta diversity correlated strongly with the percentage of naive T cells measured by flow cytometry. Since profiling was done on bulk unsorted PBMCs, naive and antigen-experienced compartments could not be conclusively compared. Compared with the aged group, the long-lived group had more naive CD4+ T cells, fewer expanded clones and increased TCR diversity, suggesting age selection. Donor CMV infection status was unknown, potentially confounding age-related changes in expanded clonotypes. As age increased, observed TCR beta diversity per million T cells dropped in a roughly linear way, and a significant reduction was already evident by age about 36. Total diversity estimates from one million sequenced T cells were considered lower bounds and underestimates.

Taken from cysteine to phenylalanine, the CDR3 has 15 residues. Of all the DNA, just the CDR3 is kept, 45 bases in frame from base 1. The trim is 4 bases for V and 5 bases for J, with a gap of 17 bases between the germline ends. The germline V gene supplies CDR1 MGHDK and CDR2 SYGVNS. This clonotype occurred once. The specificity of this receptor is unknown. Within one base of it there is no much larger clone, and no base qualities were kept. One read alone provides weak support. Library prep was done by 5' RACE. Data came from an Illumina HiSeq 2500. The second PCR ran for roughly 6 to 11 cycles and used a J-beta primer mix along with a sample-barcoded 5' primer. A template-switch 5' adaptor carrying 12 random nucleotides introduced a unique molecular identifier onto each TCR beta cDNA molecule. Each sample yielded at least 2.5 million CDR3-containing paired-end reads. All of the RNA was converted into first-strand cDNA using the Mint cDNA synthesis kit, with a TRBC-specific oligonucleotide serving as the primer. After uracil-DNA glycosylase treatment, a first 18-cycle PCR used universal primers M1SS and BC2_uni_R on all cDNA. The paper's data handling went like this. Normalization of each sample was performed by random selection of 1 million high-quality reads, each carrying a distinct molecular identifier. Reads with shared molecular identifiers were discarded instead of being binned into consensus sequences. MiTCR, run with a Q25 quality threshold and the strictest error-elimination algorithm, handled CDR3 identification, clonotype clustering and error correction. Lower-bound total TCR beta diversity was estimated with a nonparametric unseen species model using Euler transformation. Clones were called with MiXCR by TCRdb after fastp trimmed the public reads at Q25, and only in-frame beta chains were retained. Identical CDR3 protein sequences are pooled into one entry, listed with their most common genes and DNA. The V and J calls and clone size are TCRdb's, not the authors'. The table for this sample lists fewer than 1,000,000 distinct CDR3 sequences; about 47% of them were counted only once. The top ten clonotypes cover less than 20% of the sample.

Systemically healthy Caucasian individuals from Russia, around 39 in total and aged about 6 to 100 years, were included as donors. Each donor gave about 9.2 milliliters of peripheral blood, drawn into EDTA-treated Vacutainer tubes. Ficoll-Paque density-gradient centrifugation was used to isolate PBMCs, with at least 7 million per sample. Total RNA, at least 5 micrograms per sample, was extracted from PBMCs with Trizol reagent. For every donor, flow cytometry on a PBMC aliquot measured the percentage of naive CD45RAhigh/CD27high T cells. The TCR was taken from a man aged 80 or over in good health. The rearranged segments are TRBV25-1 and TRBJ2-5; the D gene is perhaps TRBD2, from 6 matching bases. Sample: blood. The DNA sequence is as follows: TGTGCCAGCAGTGTTGCGCGGGGACGGTCGGAGACCCAGTACTTC. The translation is CASSVARGRSETQYF.